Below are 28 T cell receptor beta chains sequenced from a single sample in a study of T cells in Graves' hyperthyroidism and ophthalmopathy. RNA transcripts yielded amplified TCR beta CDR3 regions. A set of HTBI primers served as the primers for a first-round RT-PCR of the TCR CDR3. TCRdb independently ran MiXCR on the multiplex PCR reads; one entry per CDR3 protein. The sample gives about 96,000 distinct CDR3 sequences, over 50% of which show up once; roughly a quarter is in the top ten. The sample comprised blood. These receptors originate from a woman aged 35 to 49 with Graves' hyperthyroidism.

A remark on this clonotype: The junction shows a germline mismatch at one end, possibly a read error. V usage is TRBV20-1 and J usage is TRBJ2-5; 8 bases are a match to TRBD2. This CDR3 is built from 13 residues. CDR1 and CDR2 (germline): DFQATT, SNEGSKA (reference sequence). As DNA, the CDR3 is TGCGGTGCGGCGGGACTAGACCAAGAGGCCCAGTACTTC. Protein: CGAAGLDQEAQYF.

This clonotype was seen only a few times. CDR3 residues: CSASTASRPEAFF. In nucleotides, the CDR3 is TGCAGTGCGAGTACGGCCAGTAGGCCTGAAGCTTTCTTT. The chain combines TRBV20-1 with TRBJ1-1; no firm D call. V gave up 6 bases and J gave up 6 bases, with 17 bases separating them. The CDR3 loop spans 13 amino acids. Germline V gives CDR1 DFQATT, CDR2 SNEGSKA (reference sequence).

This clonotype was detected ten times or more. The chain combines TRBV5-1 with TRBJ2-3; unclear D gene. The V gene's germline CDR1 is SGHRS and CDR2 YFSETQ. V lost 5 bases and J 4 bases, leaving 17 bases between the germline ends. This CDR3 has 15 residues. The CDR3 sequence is CASRDGVPAADTQYF. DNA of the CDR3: TGCGCCAGCAGGGATGGGGTCCCCGCGGCAGATACGCAGTATTTT.

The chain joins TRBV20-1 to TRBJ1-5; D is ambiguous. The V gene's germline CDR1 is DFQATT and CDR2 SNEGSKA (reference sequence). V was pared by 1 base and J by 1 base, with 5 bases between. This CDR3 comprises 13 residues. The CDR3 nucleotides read TGCAGTGCTAGAGCGGACAGCAATCAGCCCCAGCATTTT. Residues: CSARADSNQPQHF.

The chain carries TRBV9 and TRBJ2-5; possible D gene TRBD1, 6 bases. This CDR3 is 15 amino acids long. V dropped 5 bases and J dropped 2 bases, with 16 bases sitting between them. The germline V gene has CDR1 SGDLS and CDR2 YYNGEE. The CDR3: CASRGEGGRQETQYF. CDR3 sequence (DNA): TGTGCCAGCAGAGGTGAAGGGGGAAGACAAGAGACCCAGTACTTC.

The chain's CDR3 is CASSVGEGGNSPLHF. Here the CDR3 DNA reads TGTGCCAGCAGCGTAGGTGAGGGAGGGAATTCACCCCTCCACTTT. The chain has TRBV9 and TRBJ1-6; D unresolved. The CDR3 has 15 residues. Germline lookup yields CDR1 SGDLS and CDR2 YYNGEE. V was clipped by 0 bases and J by 7 bases, with 11 bases between them.

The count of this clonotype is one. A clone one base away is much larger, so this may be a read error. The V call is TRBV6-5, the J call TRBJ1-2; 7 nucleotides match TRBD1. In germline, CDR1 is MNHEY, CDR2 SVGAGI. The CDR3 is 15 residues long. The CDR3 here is CASSYREGANYGHTF. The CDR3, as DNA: TGTGCCAGCAGTTACAGGGAGGGGGCGAACTATGGCCACACCTTC.

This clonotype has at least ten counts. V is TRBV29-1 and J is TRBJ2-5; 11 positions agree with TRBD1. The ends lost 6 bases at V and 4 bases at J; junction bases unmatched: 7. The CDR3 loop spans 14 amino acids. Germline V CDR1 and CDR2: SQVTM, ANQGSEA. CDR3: CSVDLGTGGETQYF. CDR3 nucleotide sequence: TGCAGCGTCGACCTCGGGACAGGGGGAGAGACCCAGTACTTC.

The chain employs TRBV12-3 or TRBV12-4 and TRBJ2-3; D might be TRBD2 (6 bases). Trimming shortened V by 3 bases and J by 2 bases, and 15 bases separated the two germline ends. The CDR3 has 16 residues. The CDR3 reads CASSFMAGTFTDTQYF. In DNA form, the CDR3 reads TGTGCCAGCAGTTTCATGGCGGGAACCTTCACAGATACGCAGTATTTT.

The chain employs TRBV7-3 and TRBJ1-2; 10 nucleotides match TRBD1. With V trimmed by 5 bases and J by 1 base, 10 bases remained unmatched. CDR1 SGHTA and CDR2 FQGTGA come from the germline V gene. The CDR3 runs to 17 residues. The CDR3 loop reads CASSRDRGRDDNYGYTF. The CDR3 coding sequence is TGTGCCAGCAGCCGGGACAGGGGAAGGGATGATAACTATGGCTACACCTTC.

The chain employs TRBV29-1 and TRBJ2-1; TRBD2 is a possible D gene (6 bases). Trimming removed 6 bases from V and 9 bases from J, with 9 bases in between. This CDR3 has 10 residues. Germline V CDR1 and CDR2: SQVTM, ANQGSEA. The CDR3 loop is CSVVAAEQFF. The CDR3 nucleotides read TGCAGCGTAGTAGCGGCTGAGCAGTTCTTC.

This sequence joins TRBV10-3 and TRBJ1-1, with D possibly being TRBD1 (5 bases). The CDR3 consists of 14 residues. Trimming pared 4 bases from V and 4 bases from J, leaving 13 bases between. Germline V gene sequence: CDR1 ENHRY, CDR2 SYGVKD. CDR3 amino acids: CAISGKSGFTEAFF. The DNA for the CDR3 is TGTGCCATCAGTGGCAAGTCAGGGTTCACTGAAGCTTTCTTT.

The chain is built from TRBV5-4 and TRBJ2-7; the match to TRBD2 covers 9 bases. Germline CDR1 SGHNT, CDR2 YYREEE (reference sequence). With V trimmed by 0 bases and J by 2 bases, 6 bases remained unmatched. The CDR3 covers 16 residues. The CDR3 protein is CASSLGGPSGTYEQYF. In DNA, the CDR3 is TGTGCCAGCAGCTTGGGTGGACCTAGCGGGACCTACGAGCAGTACTTC.

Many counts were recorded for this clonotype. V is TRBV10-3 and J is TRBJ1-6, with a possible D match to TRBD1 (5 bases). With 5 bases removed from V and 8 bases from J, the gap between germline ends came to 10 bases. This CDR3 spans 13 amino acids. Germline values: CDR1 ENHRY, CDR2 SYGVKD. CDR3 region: CAISMRGDSPLHF. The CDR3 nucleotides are TGTGCCATCAGTATGAGGGGCGATTCACCCCTCCACTTT.

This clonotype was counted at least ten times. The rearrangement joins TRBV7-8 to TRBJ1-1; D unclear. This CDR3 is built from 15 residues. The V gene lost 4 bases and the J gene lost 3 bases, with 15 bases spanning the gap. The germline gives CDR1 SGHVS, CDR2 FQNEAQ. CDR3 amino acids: CASSSPKTSHTEAFF. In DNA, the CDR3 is TGTGCCAGCAGCTCCCCTAAAACAAGCCACACTGAAGCTTTCTTT.

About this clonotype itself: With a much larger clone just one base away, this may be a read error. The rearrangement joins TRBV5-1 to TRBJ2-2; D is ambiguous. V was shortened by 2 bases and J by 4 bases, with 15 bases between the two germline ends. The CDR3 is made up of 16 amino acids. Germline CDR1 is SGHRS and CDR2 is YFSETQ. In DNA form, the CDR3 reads TGCGCCAGCAGCTTCGTCGGGCGGATGAGCACCGGGGAGCTGTTTTTT. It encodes CASSFVGRMSTGELFF.

Written as DNA, the CDR3 is TGTGCCATCAGTGAGGGGGGCGGGAGCGGCTACACCTTC. Protein sequence: CAISEGGGSGYTF. The chain couples TRBV10-3 to TRBJ1-2; D might be TRBD1 (6 bases). The CDR3 covers 13 residues. V lost 2 bases and J 8 bases, leaving 12 bases between the germline ends. Germline CDR1 and CDR2: ENHRY and SYGVKD.

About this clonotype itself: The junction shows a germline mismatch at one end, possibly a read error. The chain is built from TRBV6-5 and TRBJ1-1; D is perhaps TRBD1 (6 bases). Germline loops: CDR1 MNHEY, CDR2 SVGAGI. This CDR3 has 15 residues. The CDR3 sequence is CASSSLPRGNTEASF. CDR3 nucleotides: TGTGCCAGCAGTTCCTTGCCGAGGGGGAACACTGAAGCTTCCTTT.

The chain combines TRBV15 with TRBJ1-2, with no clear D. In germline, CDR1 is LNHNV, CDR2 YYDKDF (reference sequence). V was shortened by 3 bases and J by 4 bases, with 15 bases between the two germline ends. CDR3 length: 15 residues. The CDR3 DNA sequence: TGTGCCACCAGCAGCCAGGATCGGGGAGCCTATGGCTACACCTTC. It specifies CATSSQDRGAYGYTF.

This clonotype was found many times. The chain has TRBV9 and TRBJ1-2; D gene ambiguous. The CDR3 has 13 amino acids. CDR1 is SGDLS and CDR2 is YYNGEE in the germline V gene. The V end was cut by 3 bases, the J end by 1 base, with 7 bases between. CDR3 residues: CASSARVNYGYTF. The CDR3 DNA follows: TGTGCCAGCAGCGCTCGGGTTAACTATGGCTACACCTTC.

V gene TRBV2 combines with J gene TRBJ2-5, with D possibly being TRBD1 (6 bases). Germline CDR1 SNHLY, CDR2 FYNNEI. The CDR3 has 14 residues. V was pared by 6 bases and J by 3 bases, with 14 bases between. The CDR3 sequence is CASSTGLSEETQYF. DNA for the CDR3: TGTGCCAGCAGCACAGGGTTGAGTGAAGAGACCCAGTACTTC.

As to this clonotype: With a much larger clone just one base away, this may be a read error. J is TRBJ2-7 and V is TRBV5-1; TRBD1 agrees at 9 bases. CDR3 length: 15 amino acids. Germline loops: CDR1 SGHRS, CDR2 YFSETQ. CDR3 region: CACSFTGQGRHEQYF. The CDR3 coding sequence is TGCGCCTGCAGCTTTACCGGACAGGGGCGCCACGAGCAGTACTTC.

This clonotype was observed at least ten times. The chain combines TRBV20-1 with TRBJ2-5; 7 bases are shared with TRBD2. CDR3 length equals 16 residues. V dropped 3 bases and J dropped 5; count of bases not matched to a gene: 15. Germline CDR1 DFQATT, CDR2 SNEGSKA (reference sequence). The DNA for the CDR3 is TGCAGTGCTAGTCCCCTAGGAGTGGGGGGGAGGGAGACCCAGTACTTC. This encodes CSASPLGVGGRETQYF.

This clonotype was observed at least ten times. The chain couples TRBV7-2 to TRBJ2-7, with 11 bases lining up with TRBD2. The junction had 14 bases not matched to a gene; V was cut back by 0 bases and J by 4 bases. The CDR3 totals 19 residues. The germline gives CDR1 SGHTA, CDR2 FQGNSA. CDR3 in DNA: TGTGCCAGCAGCTTAGCCCCTGATAGCGGGAGGGCCAACGTGTACGAGCAGTACTTC. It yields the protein CASSLAPDSGRANVYEQYF.

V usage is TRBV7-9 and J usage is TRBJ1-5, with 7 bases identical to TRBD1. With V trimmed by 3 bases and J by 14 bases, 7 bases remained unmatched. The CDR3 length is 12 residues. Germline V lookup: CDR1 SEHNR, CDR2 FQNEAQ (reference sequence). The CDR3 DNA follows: TGTGCCAGCAGCTTGACAGGGATGAACGAGCATTTT. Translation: CASSLTGMNEHF.

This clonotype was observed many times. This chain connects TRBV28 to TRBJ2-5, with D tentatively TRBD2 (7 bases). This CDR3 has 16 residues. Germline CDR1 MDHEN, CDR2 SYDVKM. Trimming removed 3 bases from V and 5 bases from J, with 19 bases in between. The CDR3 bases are TGTGCCAGCAGTTTGCCCGGGGGCGGGAGATGGGAGACCCAGTACTTC. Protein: CASSLPGGGRWETQYF.

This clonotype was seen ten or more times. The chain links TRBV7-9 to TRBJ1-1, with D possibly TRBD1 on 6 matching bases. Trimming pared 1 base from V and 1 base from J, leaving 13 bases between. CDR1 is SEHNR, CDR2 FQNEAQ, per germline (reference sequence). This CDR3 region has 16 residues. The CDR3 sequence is CASSLVPGVTNTEAFF. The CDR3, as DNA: TGTGCCAGCAGCTTAGTCCCAGGGGTGACGAACACTGAAGCTTTCTTT.

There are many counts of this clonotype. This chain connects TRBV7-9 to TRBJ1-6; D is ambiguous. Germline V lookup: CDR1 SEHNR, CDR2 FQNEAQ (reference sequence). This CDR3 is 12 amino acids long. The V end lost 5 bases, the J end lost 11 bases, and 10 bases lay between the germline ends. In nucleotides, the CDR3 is TGTGCCAGCAGCCTCGCCGGAACACCCCTCCACTTT. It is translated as CASSLAGTPLHF.